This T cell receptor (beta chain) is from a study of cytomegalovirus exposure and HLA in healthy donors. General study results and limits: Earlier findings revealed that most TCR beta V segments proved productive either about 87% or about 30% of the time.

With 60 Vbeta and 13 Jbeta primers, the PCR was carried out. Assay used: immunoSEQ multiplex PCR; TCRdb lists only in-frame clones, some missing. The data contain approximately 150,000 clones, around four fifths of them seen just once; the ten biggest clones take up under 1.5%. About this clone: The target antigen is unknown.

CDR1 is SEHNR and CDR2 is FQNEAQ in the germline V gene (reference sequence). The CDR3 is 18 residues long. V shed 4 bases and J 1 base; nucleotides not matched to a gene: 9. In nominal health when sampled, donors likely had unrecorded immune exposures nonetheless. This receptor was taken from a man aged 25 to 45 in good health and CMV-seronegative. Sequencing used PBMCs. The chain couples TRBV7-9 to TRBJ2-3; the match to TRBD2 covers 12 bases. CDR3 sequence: CASSSPPTSGSRTDTQYF. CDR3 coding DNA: TGTGCCAGCAGCTCACCCCCGACTAGCGGGAGCCGCACAGATACGCAGTATTTT.